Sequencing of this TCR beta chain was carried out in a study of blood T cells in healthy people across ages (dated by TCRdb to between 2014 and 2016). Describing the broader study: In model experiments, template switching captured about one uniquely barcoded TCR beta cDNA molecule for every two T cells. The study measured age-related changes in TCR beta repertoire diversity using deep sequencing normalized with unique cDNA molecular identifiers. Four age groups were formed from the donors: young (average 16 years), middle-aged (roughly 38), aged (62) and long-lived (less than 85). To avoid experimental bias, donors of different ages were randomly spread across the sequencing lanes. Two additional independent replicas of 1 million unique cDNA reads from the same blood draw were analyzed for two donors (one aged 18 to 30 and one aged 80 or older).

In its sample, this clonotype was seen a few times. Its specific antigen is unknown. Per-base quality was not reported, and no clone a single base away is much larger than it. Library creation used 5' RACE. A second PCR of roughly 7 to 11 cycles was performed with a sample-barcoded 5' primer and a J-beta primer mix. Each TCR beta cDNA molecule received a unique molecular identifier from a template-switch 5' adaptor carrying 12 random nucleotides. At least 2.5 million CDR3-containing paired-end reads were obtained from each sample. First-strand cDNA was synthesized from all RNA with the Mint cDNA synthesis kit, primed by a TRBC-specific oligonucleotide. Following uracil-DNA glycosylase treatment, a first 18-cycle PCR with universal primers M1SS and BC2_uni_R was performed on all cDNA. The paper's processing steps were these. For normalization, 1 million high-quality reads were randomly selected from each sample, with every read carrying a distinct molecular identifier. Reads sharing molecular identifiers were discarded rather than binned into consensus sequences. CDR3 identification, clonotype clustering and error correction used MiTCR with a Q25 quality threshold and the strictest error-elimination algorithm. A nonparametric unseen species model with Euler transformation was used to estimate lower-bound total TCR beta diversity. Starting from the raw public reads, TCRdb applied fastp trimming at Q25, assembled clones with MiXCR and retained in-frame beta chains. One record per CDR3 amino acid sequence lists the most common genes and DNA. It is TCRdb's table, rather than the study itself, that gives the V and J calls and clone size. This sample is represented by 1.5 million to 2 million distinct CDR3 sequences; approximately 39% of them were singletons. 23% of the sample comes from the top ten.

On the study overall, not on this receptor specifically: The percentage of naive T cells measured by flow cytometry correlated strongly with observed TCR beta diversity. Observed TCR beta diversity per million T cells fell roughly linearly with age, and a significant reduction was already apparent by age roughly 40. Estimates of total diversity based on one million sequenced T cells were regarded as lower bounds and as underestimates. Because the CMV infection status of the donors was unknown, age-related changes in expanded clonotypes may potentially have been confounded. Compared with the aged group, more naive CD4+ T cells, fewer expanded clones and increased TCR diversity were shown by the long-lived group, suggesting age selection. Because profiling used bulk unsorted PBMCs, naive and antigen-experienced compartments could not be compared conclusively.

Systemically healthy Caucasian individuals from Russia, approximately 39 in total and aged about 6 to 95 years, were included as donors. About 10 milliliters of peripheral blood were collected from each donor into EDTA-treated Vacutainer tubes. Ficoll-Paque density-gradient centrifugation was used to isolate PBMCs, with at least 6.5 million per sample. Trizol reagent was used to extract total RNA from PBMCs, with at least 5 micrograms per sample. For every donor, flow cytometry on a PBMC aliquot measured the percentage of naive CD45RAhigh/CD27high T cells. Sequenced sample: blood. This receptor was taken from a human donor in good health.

CDR3 reads: CAGGLARLYEQYF. The nucleotides are TGTGCCGGCGGACTAGCGCGACTCTACGAGCAGTACTTC. The chain couples TRBV6-4 to TRBJ2-7, with 9 bases in between that match TRBD2. Trimmed from V: 11 bases; trimmed from J: 3 bases; junction bases lacking a gene match: 8. The CDR3 has 13 amino acids, counting the end cysteine and phenylalanine. The CDR3 DNA has 39 bases and is translated from base 1. CDR1 and CDR2 were assigned from the germline V gene as MRHNA and SNTAGT.